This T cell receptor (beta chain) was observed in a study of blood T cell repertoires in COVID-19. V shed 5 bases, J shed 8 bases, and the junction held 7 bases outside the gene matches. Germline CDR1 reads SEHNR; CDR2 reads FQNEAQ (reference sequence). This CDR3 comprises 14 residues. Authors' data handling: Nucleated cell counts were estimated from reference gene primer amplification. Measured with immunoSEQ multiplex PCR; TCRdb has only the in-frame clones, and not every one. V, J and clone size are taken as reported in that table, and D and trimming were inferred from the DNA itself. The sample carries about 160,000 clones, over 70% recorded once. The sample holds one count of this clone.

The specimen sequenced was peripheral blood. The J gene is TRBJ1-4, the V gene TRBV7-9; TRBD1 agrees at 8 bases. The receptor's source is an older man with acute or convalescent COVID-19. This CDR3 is CASSPGGGGEKLFF. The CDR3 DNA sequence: TGTGCCAGCAGCCCAGGGGGCGGTGGGGAAAAACTGTTTTTT.